The clone carrying this T cell receptor beta chain was counted between two and nine times. Its cognate antigen is unknown. The data were obtained in a study of CD8 T cells in ankylosing spondylitis. Via MiXCR, TCRdb re-called the 5' RACE reads, giving one row per CDR3 protein. The sample holds 380,000 or so distinct CDR3 sequences; approximately 20% are singletons and the top ten take around 14%. CDR1 is MGHRA, CDR2 YSYEKL, per germline. The CDR3 runs to 16 residues. V lost 4 bases, J lost 1 base, and 6 bases stayed unmatched. Study conclusions and caveats: For ankylosing spondylitis blood, a TCR beta motif of fewer than 10 highly homologous variants appeared characteristic. Earlier work had already found some motif variants in reactive arthritis synovial fluid and blood.

The source material was blood, either unsorted or a sorted T cell fraction (not recorded which). This TCR derives from a male donor with ankylosing spondylitis or in good health (not recorded which). This rearrangement joins TRBV4-1 to TRBJ2-2; 7 positions match TRBD1. The CDR3 DNA sequence: TGCGCCAGCAGCCCAGAAGGGGGCTTGAACACCGGGGAGCTGTTTTTT. As protein: CASSPEGGLNTGELFF.